The 7 T cell receptor beta chains below come from one sample, sequenced in a study of blood T cell repertoires in COVID-19. Produced via immunoSEQ multiplex PCR; TCRdb's table is partial and in-frame only. The sample holds 85,000 to 95,000 clones, 72% seen once. The sample comprised peripheral blood. The source of these receptors is an elderly woman with acute or convalescent COVID-19.

V is TRBV19 and J is TRBJ1-5; D may be TRBD1 (6 bases). There are 14 residues in the CDR3. V was clipped by 9 bases and J by 4 bases, with 16 bases between them. Per the germline V gene, CDR1 is LNHDA and CDR2 is SQIVND (reference sequence). CDR3 sequence: CASGVNRENQPQHF. The CDR3 DNA reads as TGTGCCAGCGGTGTTAACAGGGAAAATCAGCCCCAGCATTTT.

There are many counts of this clone. J is TRBJ1-3 and V is TRBV18; possible D gene TRBD1, 6 bases. V was trimmed by 5 bases and J by 0 bases, leaving 11 bases between them. This CDR3 has 15 residues. Germline V CDR1 and CDR2: KGHSH, LQKENI. CDR3 loop: CASSVTGISGNTIYF. In nucleotides, the CDR3 is TGTGCCAGCTCAGTTACAGGGATCTCTGGAAACACCATATATTTT.

This rearrangement joins TRBV6-6 to TRBJ1-6, with no clear D. CDR3 size: 15 residues. V lost 2 bases and J 5 bases, leaving 10 bases between the germline ends. Germline values: CDR1 MNHNY, CDR2 SVGAGI (reference sequence). This CDR3 is CASSYGRGNNSPLHF. In DNA, the CDR3 is TGTGCCAGCAGTTACGGGCGCGGGAATAATTCACCCCTCCACTTT.

This clone was observed a handful of times. The rearrangement links TRBV5-8 to TRBJ1-1, with TRBD1 identical over 7 bases. The germline V gene has CDR1 SGHTS and CDR2 YDEGEE. Trimming at V came to 6 bases and at J to 1 base, leaving 3 bases not matched to a gene. The CDR3 covers 13 residues. The CDR3 reads CASTRQGNTEAFF. The CDR3 coding sequence is TGTGCCAGCACCCGACAGGGGAACACTGAAGCTTTCTTT.

The count of this clone is one. The chain combines TRBV13 with TRBJ2-1, with 11 bases fitting TRBD1. This CDR3 spans 16 amino acids. Germline loops: CDR1 PRHDT, CDR2 FYEKMQ (reference sequence). V gave up 4 bases and J gave up 5 bases; unmatched junction bases: 7. The CDR3 spells CASSSLGTGGDNEQFF. The CDR3 DNA is TGTGCCAGCAGCTCCCTCGGGACAGGGGGGGACAATGAGCAGTTCTTC. The full variable domain, with the rest looked up from reference TRBV13 and TRBJ2-1, is AAGVIQSPRHLIKEKRETATLKCYPIPRHDTVYWYQQGPGQDPQFLISFYEKMQSDKGSIPDRFSAQQFSDYHSELNMSSLELGDSALYFCASSSLGTGGDNEQFFGPGTRLTVL.

This chain links TRBV4-2 with TRBJ2-7; TRBD1 matches at 11 bases. This CDR3 contains 15 residues. Germline V CDR1 and CDR2: LGHNA, YNFKEQ. V dropped 1 base and J dropped 3; count of bases not matched to a gene: 2. The DNA for the CDR3 is TGTGCCAGCAGCCAAGGGGGGACAGGGGGCTACGAGCAGTACTTC. This gives the protein CASSQGGTGGYEQYF.

Comment on this clone: A junction end diverges from the germline sequence, so it may reflect a read error. The gene calls are TRBV6-1 and TRBJ1-2; weak D call: TRBD1 (5 bases). This CDR3 contains 16 residues. CDR1 and CDR2 (germline): MNHNS, SASEGT. CDR3 residues: CASSQARQGHGYGYTF. Written as DNA, the CDR3 is TGTGCCAGCAGTCAAGCCCGGCAGGGCCATGGCTATGGCTACACCTTC.